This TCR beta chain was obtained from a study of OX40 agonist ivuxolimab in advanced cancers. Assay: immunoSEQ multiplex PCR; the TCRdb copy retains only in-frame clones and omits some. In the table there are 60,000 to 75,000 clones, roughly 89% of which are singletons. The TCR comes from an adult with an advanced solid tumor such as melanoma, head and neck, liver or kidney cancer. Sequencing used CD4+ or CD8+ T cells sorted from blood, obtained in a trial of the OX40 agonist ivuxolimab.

CDR3 nucleotide sequence: TGTGCCTGGAGTACACAAAGGAGGATTGGGCGCCCCTACGAGCAGTACTTC. Translated: CAWSTQRRIGRPYEQYF. The genes are TRBV30 and TRBJ2-7; tentative D call: TRBD2 (5 bases). The V end was cut by 2 bases, the J end by 2 bases, with 22 bases between. The germline V gene has CDR1 GTSNPN and CDR2 SVGIG (reference sequence). This CDR3 has 17 amino acids. Filled out from reference TRBV30 and TRBJ2-7, the complete variable domain reads SQTIHQWPATLVQPVGSPLSLECTVEGTSNPNLYWYRQAAGRGLQLLFYSVGIGQISSEVPQNLSASRPQDRQFILSSKKLLLSDSGFYLCAWSTQRRIGRPYEQYFGPGTRLTVT.